This TCR beta chain was sequenced in a study of T cell responses to AZD1222 COVID-19 vaccine. Sequencing used immunoSEQ multiplex PCR; TCRdb keeps in-frame clones, though not all of them. The record lists over 130,000 clones, of which the ten most abundant hold about 2.2%. V lost 4 bases and J lost 1, with 23 bases in between. The CDR3 contains 18 residues. CDR1 and CDR2 from the germline V gene are SGHKS and YYEKEE (reference sequence). Sequenced sample: peripheral blood. The receptor was isolated from an adult in good health. The chain combines TRBV5-5 with TRBJ2-5, with unresolved D. CDR3 in amino acids: CASSPGPSRSIFQETQYF. CDR3 sequence (DNA): TGTGCCAGCAGCCCCGGCCCCTCGCGTTCCATATTCCAAGAGACCCAGTACTTC.